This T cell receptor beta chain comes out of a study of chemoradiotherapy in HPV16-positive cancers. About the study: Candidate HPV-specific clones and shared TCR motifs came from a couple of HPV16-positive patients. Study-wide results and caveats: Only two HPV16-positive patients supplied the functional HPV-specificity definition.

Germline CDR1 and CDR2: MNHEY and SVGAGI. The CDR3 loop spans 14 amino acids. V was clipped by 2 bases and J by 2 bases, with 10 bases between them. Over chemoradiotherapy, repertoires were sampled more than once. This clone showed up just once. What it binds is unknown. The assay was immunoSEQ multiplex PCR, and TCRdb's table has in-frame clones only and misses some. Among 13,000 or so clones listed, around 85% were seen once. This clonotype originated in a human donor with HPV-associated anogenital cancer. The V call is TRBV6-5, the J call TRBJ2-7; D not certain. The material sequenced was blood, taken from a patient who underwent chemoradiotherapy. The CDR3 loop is CASSYPGHTYEQYF. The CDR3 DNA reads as TGTGCCAGCAGTTACCCCGGGCATACCTACGAGCAGTACTTC.